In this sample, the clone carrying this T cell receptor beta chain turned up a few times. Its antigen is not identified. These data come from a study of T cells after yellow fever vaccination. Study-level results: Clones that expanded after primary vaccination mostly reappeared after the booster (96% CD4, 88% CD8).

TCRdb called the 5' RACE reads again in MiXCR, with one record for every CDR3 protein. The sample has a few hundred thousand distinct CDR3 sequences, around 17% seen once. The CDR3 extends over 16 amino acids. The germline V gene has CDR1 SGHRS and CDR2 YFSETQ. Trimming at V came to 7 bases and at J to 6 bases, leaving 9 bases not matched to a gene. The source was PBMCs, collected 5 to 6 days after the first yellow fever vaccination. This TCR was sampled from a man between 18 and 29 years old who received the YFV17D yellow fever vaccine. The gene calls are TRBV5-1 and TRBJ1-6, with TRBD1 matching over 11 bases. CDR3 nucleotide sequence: TGCGCCAGCGGACAGGGGGCGCGGAGTGGTAATTCACCCCTCCACTTT. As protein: CASGQGARSGNSPLHF.